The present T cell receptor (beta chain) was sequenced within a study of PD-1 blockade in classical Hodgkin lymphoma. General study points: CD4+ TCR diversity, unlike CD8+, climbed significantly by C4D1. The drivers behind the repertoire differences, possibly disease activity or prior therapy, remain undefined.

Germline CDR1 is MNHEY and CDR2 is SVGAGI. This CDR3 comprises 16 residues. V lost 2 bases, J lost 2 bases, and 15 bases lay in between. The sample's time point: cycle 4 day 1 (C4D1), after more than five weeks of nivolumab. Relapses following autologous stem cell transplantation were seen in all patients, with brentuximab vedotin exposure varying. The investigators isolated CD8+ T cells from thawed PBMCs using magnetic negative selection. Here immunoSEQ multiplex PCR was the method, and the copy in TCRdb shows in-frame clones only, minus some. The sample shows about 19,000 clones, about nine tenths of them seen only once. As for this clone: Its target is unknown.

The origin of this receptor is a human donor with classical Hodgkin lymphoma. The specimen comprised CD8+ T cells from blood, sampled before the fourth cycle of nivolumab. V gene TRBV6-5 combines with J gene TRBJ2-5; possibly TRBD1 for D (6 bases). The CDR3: CASSYTRTGIQETQYF. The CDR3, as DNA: TGTGCCAGCAGTTACACCCGTACAGGGATACAAGAGACCCAGTACTTC.